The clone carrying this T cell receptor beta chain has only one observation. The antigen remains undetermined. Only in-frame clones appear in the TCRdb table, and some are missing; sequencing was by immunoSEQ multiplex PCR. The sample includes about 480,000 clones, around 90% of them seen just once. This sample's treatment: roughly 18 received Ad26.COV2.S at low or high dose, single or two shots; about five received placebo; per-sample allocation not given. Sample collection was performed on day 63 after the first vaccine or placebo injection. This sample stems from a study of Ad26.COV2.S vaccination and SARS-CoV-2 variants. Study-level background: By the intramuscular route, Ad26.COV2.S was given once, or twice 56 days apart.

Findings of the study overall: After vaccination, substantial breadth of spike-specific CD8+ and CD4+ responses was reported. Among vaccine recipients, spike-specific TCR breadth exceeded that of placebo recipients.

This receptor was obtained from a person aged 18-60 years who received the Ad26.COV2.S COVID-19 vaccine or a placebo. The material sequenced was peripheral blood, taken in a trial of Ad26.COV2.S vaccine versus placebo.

CDR3: CASSVGGTVKETQYF. CDR3 sequence (DNA): TGTGCCAGCAGCGTAGGGGGGACAGTAAAAGAGACCCAGTACTTC. The V and J genes are TRBV9 and TRBJ2-5, with 7 bases identical to TRBD1. CDR3 length: 15 residues. Germline V gives CDR1 SGDLS, CDR2 YYNGEE. V was pared by 0 bases and J by 3 bases, with 5 bases of the junction left unmatched.